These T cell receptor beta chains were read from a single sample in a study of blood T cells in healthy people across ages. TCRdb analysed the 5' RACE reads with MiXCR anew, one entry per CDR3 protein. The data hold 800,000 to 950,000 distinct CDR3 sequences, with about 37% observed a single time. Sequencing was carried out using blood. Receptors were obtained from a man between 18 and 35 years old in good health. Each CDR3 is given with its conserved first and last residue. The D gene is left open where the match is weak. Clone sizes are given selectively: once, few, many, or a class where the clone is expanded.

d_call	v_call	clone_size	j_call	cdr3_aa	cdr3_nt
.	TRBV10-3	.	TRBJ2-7	CAISEGASPYEQYF	TGTGCCATCAGTGAGGGGGCTTCCCCCTACGAGCAGTACTTC
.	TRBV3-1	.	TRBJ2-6	CASSQQGGSGANVLTF	TGTGCCAGCAGCCAACAGGGGGGGTCTGGGGCCAACGTCCTGACTTTC
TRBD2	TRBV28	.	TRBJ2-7	CASSRCGGPYEQYF	TGTGCCAGCAGCAGGTGCGGGGGTCCCTACGAGCAGTACTTC
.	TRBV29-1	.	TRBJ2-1	CSVEQANYNEQFF	TGCAGCGTTGAACAGGCTAACTACAATGAGCAGTTCTTC
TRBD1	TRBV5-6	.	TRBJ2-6	CASSTLTGSGANVLTF	TGTGCCAGCAGCACCTTGACAGGGTCTGGGGCCAACGTCCTGACTTTC
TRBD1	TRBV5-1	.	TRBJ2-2	CASSSDRVGTGELFF	TGCGCCAGCAGCTCCGACAGGGTTGGGACCGGGGAGCTGTTTTTT
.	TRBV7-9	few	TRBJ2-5	CASNPPNVYQETQYF	TGTGCCAGCAACCCCCCGAACGTGTACCAAGAGACCCAGTACTTC
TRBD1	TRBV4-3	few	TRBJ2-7	CASSQEGQGRDEQYF	TGCGCCAGCAGCCAAGAGGGACAGGGGCGCGACGAGCAGTACTTC
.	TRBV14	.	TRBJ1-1	CVSSQDAGQSNTEAFF	TGTGTCAGCAGCCAGGACGCGGGGCAGTCGAACACTGAAGCTTTCTTT
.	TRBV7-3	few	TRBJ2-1	CASSLSDRATGPTSYNEQFF	TGTGCCAGCAGCTTATCAGACCGGGCCACGGGGCCTACCTCCTACAATGAGCAGTTCTTC
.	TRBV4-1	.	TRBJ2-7	CASSQDWGSLYNEQYF	TGCGCCAGCAGCCAAGATTGGGGTTCGCTCTACAATGAGCAGTACTTC
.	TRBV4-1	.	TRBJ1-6	CASSQEGQGISPPHF	TGCGCCAGCAGCCAAGAAGGGCAGGGAATTTCACCCCCCCACTTT
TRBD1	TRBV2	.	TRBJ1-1	CASSARTGAGTEAFF	TGTGCCAGCAGTGCCAGGACAGGGGCGGGAACTGAAGCTTTCTTT
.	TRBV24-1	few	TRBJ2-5	CATSGIGGNEQYF	TGTGCCACCAGTGGGATAGGAGGGAATGAGCAGTACTTC
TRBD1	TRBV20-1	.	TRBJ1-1	CSARGSGTGNLNTEAFF	TGCAGTGCTAGGGGATCCGGGACAGGCAATTTGAACACTGAAGCTTTCTTT
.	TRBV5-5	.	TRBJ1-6	CASSIASGARLNSPLHF	TGTGCCAGCAGCATCGCATCGGGGGCGCGACTGAATTCACCCCTCCACTTT
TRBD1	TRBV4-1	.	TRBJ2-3	CASSHNRGTGDTDTQYF	TGCGCCAGCAGCCACAACAGGGGAACAGGGGACACAGATACGCAGTATTTT
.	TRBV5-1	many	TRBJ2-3	CASSFQGRTDTQYF	TGCGCCAGCAGTTTTCAGGGGCGCACAGATACGCAGTATTTT
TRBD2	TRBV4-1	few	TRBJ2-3	CASSQLAGGLTDTQYF	TGCGCCAGCAGCCAACTAGCGGGGGGTTTAACAGATACGCAGTATTTT
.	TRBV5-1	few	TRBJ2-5	CASSWEQRGTQYF	TGCGCCAGCAGCTGGGAACAACGAGGGACCCAGTACTTC
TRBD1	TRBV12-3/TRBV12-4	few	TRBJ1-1	CASRTTGEAGTEAFF	TGTGCCAGCAGAACTACAGGGGAGGCAGGGACTGAAGCTTTCTTT
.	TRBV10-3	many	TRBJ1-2	CAISEGRDNNYGYTF	TGTGCCATCAGTGAAGGCAGGGACAACAACTATGGCTACACCTTC
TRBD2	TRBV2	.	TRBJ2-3	CACSPTSGGGPSTDTHYF	TGTGCCTGCAGTCCCACTAGCGGGGGAGGACCTAGCACAGATACGCATTATTTT
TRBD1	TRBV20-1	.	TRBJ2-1	CSPRQGISYNEQFF	TGCAGTCCAAGACAGGGGATATCCTACAATGAGCAGTTCTTC
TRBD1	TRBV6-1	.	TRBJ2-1	CASSEGLGGHNEQFF	TGTGCCAGCAGTGAGGGCCTAGGGGGCCACAATGAGCAGTTCTTC